This T cell receptor beta chain came from a study of blood T cells in healthy people across ages. Whole-study results and caveats: Observed TCR beta diversity showed a strong correlation with the percentage of naive T cells as measured by flow cytometry. Among T cells, TCR beta diversity per million cells dropped roughly linearly as age rose. Investigators viewed diversity estimates from one million T cells as underestimates, the study reported. Both naive CD4+ cell counts and diversity were greater in long-lived donors than in aged donors.

This clonotype was seen a few times. Its antigen is not known. Using a J-beta primer mix together with a sample-barcoded 5' primer, a second PCR was run for roughly 6 to 11 cycles. Via MiXCR, TCRdb re-called the 5' RACE reads, giving one row per CDR3 protein. The sample carries 600,000 or so distinct CDR3 sequences, approximately 21% recorded once. CDR1 is SQVTM, CDR2 ANQGSEA, per germline. Losses at the gene ends were 6 bases for V and 5 bases for J; bases not matched to a gene: 4. The CDR3 loop spans 12 amino acids. Sequencing input: blood. The V gene is TRBV29-1, the J gene TRBJ2-5; 9 nucleotides match TRBD1. The sequence was obtained from an older man in good health. In DNA, the CDR3 is TGCAGCGTACGGACAGGGGCCGAGACCCAGTACTTC. Translating gives CSVRTGAETQYF.